What follows are 15 T cell receptor beta chains derived from one specimen sequenced in a study of T cells in Graves' hyperthyroidism and ophthalmopathy. TCR beta CDR3 sequences were amplified from RNA transcripts. The HTBI primer set was used in a first-round RT-PCR of the TCR CDR3. MiXCR, applied by TCRdb to the multiplex PCR reads, yields one record per CDR3 protein. The repertoire holds around 540,000 distinct CDR3 sequences, with around 45% as singletons. Sequencing used peripheral blood or thyroid tissue (not recorded which). The receptors stem from a woman between 18 and 30 years old with Graves' hyperthyroidism.

In its sample, this clonotype was seen a few times. The chain has TRBV19 and TRBJ1-1, with a possible D match to TRBD1 (6 bases). This CDR3 has 15 amino acids. Germline lookup yields CDR1 LNHDA and CDR2 SQIVND (reference sequence). Trimming pared 3 bases from V and 3 bases from J, leaving 14 bases between. The CDR3 sequence: CASSMPDRLYTEAFF. In DNA form, the CDR3 reads TGTGCCAGTAGTATGCCGGACAGACTTTACACTGAAGCTTTCTTT.

The rearrangement joins TRBV7-6 to TRBJ1-4, with D possibly TRBD1 on 6 matching bases. The V end lost 1 base, the J end lost 6 bases, and 12 bases lay between the germline ends. Germline V CDR1 and CDR2: SGHVS, FNYEAQ. This CDR3 has 15 residues. CDR3 residues: CASSLGGQVDEKLFF. The DNA of the CDR3 is TGTGCCAGCAGCTTAGGGGGGCAGGTTGATGAAAAACTGTTTTTT. Based on the CDR3 plus reference TRBV7-6 and TRBJ1-4, the full variable domain is GAGVSQSPRYKVTKRGQDVALRCDPISGHVSLYWYRQALGQGPEFLTYFNYEAQQDKSGLPNDRFSAERPEGSISTLTIQRTEQRDSAMYRCASSLGGQVDEKLFFGSGTQLSVL.

The chain employs TRBV7-3 and TRBJ1-1; tentatively, D is TRBD1 (6 bases). Germline CDR1 and CDR2: SGHTA and FQGTGA. Trimming stripped 5 bases from V and 2 bases from J, with 12 bases between. This CDR3 spans 14 amino acids. The CDR3 DNA sequence: TGTGCCAGCAGCAAGGACAGCCTAAACACTGAAGCTTTCTTT. Residues: CASSKDSLNTEAFF.

The rearrangement uses TRBV2 and TRBJ2-3; 8 positions match TRBD2. This CDR3 region has 14 residues. Germline V gene lookup returns CDR1 SNHLY and CDR2 FYNNEI. V lost 4 bases and J lost 6; bases outside the gene matches: 6. The CDR3 DNA reads as TGTGCCAGCAGTGGAACGGGAGGGTCCGATACGCAGTATTTT. Amino acid sequence: CASSGTGGSDTQYF.

The V and J genes are TRBV20-1 and TRBJ2-2; D is perhaps TRBD1 (6 bases). This CDR3 comprises 13 residues. Trimming left V 5 bases short and J 7 bases short, with 14 bases between. CDR1 is DFQATT and CDR2 is SNEGSKA in the germline V gene (reference sequence). The CDR3 DNA reads TGCAGTGCTCACAGGGCCGAGGGCGGGGAGCTGTTTTTT. Encoded protein: CSAHRAEGGELFF.

This clonotype was detected a few times. The CDR3 bases are TGTGCCAGCAGTGTCGACAGGGATGAGCAGTACTTC. This codes for CASSVDRDEQYF. The chain recombines TRBV12-3 or TRBV12-4 with TRBJ2-7, with 7 bases lining up with TRBD1. Trimming at V came to 5 bases and at J to 7 bases, leaving 5 bases not matched to a gene. The CDR3 runs 12 residues.

As concerns this clonotype: A much larger clone differs by one base, so this may be a read error. The chain carries TRBV25-1 and TRBJ1-4; 11 bases line up with TRBD1. With 7 bases clipped from V and 10 bases from J, the junction kept 11 bases outside the gene matches. Germline lookup yields CDR1 MGHDK and CDR2 SYGVNS. The CDR3 is 15 amino acids. The CDR3 loop is CASISEDRGRGKLFF. The CDR3 region has the DNA TGTGCCAGCATCTCCGAGGACAGGGGGCGAGGAAAACTGTTTTTT.

The chain joins TRBV24-1 to TRBJ1-2; D is unclear. Germline loops: CDR1 KGHDR, CDR2 SFDVKD. With 0 bases removed from V and 6 bases from J, the gap between germline ends came to 19 bases. The CDR3 is 17 residues long. The CDR3 region is CATSDLPRQRPANGYTF. The CDR3 nucleotides read TGTGCCACCAGTGATTTGCCGCGTCAGAGACCTGCGAATGGCTACACCTTC.

The rearrangement uses TRBV2 and TRBJ2-2, with TRBD2 matching 10 bases. The CDR3 runs 15 residues. Germline loops: CDR1 SNHLY, CDR2 FYNNEI. V shed 5 bases, J shed 4 bases, and the junction held 4 bases outside the gene matches. Here the CDR3 reads CASSLAGVGTGELFF. The CDR3 DNA reads TGTGCCAGCAGTCTAGCGGGAGTGGGCACCGGGGAGCTGTTTTTT. Filled out from reference TRBV2 and TRBJ2-2, the complete variable domain reads EPEVTQTPSHQVTQMGQEVILRCVPISNHLYFYWYRQILGQKVEFLVSFYNNEISEKSEIFDDQFSVERPDGSNFTLKIRSTKLEDSAMYFCASSLAGVGTGELFFGEGSRLTVL.

This clonotype appeared many times. The chain links TRBV10-3 to TRBJ2-7; possible D gene TRBD2, 5 bases. CDR1 and CDR2 from the germline V gene are ENHRY and SYGVKD. The ends were cut back, 2 bases at V and 5 bases at J, with 10 bases in the middle. The CDR3 totals 13 residues. DNA of the CDR3: TGTGCCATCAGTGAGGGGGAGTCGGACGAGCAGTACTTC. Protein product: CAISEGESDEQYF.

This clonotype was seen a single time. This chain connects TRBV19 to TRBJ2-2; D gene uncertain. Per germline, CDR1 LNHDA and CDR2 SQIVND (reference sequence). The CDR3 runs 15 residues. V lost 1 base and J lost 3, with 9 bases in between. The CDR3 sequence: CASSIVRSHTGELFF. CDR3 in DNA: TGTGCCAGTAGTATAGTCCGCTCACACACCGGGGAGCTGTTTTTT. Complete variable domain (other parts from reference TRBV19 and TRBJ2-2): DGGITQSPKYLFRKEGQNVTLSCEQNLNHDAMYWYRQDPGQGLRLIYYSQIVNDFQKGDIAEGYSVSREKKESFPLTVTSAQKNPTAFYLCASSIVRSHTGELFFGEGSRLTVL.

This chain links TRBV6-5 with TRBJ1-2; tentative D call: TRBD1 (5 bases). The CDR3 has 13 amino acids. V dropped 6 bases and J dropped 4 bases, with 12 bases sitting between them. Germline V gene lookup returns CDR1 MNHEY and CDR2 SVGAGI. CDR3 sequence reads: CASRYRDGYGYTF. The CDR3 DNA reads as TGTGCCAGCAGATACCGGGACGGCTATGGCTACACCTTC.

V and J are TRBV10-3 and TRBJ1-6; D perhaps matches TRBD1 (6 bases). Germline V CDR1 and CDR2: ENHRY, SYGVKD. V lost 6 bases, J lost 13 bases, and 16 bases lay in between. The CDR3 covers 13 residues. CDR3 residues: CAISGEGGQPLHF. The CDR3 bases are TGTGCCATCAGCGGGGAGGGAGGACAGCCCCTCCACTTT.

The V call is TRBV29-1, the J call TRBJ1-2; 7 bases are a match to TRBD1. CDR1 is SQVTM, CDR2 ANQGSEA, per germline. This CDR3 region has 10 residues. V was pared by 4 bases and J by 12 bases, with 5 bases of the junction left unmatched. CDR3 sequence: CSVARDSHTF. The CDR3 DNA reads as TGCAGCGTTGCCCGGGACAGCCACACCTTC.

This clonotype was seen a handful of times. The chain is built from TRBV20-1 and TRBJ1-5, with D possibly TRBD1 on 5 matching bases. The CDR3 loop spans 15 amino acids. The ends were cut back, 6 bases at V and 4 bases at J, with 19 bases in the middle. From germline, CDR1 is DFQATT and CDR2 SNEGSKA (reference sequence). The CDR3 DNA reads TGCAGTGCCAACCCCACAGGCTTAGGAAATCAGCCCCAGCATTTT. It translates to CSANPTGLGNQPQHF.